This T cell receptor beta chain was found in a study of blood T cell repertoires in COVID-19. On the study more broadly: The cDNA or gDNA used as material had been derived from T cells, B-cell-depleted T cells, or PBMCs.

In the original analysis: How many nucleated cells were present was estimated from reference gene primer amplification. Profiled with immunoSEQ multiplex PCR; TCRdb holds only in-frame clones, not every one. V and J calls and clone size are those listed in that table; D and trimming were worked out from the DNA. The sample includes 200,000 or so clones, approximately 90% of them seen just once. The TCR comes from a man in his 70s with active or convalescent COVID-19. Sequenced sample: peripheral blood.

The CDR3, as DNA: TGTGCCAGCAGCGTAGAAGCGGGGGCGACCAAAAACATTCAGTACTTC. Translation gives CASSVEAGATKNIQYF. V gene TRBV9 combines with J gene TRBJ2-4; TRBD2 aligns across 8 bases. The V segment lost 0 bases and the J segment 2 bases; nucleotides outside the gene matches: 4. Germline assignment: CDR1 SGDLS and CDR2 YYNGEE. CDR3 length equals 16 residues.